This passage covers 12 T cell receptor beta chains from one sample sequenced in a study of blood T cell repertoires in COVID-19. Profiled with immunoSEQ multiplex PCR; TCRdb holds only in-frame clones, not every one. The sample has roughly 290,000 clones, over 75% seen once. Input material: peripheral blood. Every receptor here comes from a woman between 45 and 60 years old who had recovered from COVID-19.

This rearrangement joins TRBV10-3 to TRBJ1-1; D is perhaps TRBD1 (6 bases). V dropped 10 bases and J dropped 5 bases, with 17 bases sitting between them. This CDR3 region has 13 residues. Germline-derived CDR1 and CDR2 are ENHRY and SYGVKD. The CDR3 region is CATTSRGWTEAFF. The CDR3 bases are TGTGCCACCACCTCCAGGGGTTGGACTGAAGCTTTCTTT.

V gene TRBV7-7 combines with J gene TRBJ2-3; 12 positions match TRBD2. CDR3 length: 16 amino acids. Germline lookup yields CDR1 SSHAT and CDR2 FNYEAQ (reference sequence). The junction had 5 bases not matched to a gene; V was cut back by 1 base and J by 6 bases. CDR3 coding DNA: TGTGCCAGCAGCTTAGGGTCCGGACTAGCGGGGGATACGCAGTATTTT. Translation: CASSLGSGLAGDTQYF.

V and J are TRBV5-1 and TRBJ1-3; TRBD1 is a possible D gene (6 bases). Germline V gene sequence: CDR1 SGHRS, CDR2 YFSETQ. V was trimmed by 3 bases and J by 0 bases, leaving 16 bases between them. There are 17 residues in the CDR3. CDR3 sequence (DNA): TGCGCCAGCAGCTCAGGACTAGACAGGACCTCTGGAAACACCATATATTTT. Its protein is CASSSGLDRTSGNTIYF.

The chain carries TRBV24-1 and TRBJ2-2; 9 bases match TRBD2. CDR3 length: 16 amino acids. The junction had 5 bases not matched to a gene; V was cut back by 1 base and J by 6 bases. The germline V gene has CDR1 KGHDR and CDR2 SFDVKD. The chain's CDR3 is CATSDLLAGGAGELFF. Written as DNA, the CDR3 is TGTGCCACCAGTGATTTACTAGCGGGTGGCGCCGGGGAGCTGTTTTTT.

The chain joins TRBV6-5 to TRBJ1-2; 7 nucleotides agree with TRBD1. This CDR3 is 14 amino acids long. CDR1 MNHEY and CDR2 SVGAGI come from the germline V gene. The junction had 7 bases not matched to a gene; V was cut back by 5 bases and J by 4 bases. DNA for the CDR3: TGTGCCAGCAGTCGAATCGGACAGGTCTATGGCTACACCTTC. Its translation is CASSRIGQVYGYTF.

There are many counts of this clone. The DNA for the CDR3 is TGCAGTGCTAGTCCCCGACAGCACAATCAGCCCCAGCATTTT. Translating it yields CSASPRQHNQPQHF. The chain combines TRBV20-1 with TRBJ1-5; possible D gene TRBD1, 5 bases. There are 14 residues in the CDR3. Trimming cost V 3 bases and J 3 bases, with 12 bases left between them. The germline V gene has CDR1 DFQATT and CDR2 SNEGSKA (reference sequence).

The chain employs TRBV10-3 and TRBJ2-3; TRBD2 aligns across 11 bases. Germline assignment: CDR1 ENHRY and CDR2 SYGVKD. The CDR3 has 16 amino acids. With 7 bases clipped from V and 0 bases from J, the junction kept 6 bases outside the gene matches. This chain's CDR3 is CAITLTSGRSTDTQYF. As DNA, the CDR3 is TGTGCCATCACCCTAACTAGCGGGAGAAGCACAGATACGCAGTATTTT.

V is TRBV7-9 and J is TRBJ2-3; TRBD1 matches 9 bases. The CDR3 sequence is 15 residues long. Trimming took 5 bases from V and 3 from J; bases not matched to a gene: 6. CDR1 and CDR2 (germline): SEHNR, FQNEAQ (reference sequence). The CDR3, as DNA: TGTGCCAGCAGCGCGCCGGGACAGGGAACAGATACGCAGTATTTT. It encodes CASSAPGQGTDTQYF.

J is TRBJ2-5 and V is TRBV19, with TRBD1 matching 8 bases. J was trimmed by 5 bases and V by 6 bases; bases with no gene match: 14. CDR3 length equals 16 residues. Germline assignment: CDR1 LNHDA and CDR2 SQIVND (reference sequence). This CDR3 reads CASRPGQGGARETQYF. CDR3 sequence (DNA): TGTGCCAGTAGACCAGGACAGGGCGGTGCGCGGGAGACCCAGTACTTC. The variable domain in full, completed from reference TRBV19 and TRBJ2-5, reads DGGITQSPKYLFRKEGQNVTLSCEQNLNHDAMYWYRQDPGQGLRLIYYSQIVNDFQKGDIAEGYSVSREKKESFPLTVTSAQKNPTAFYLCASRPGQGGARETQYFGPGTRLLVL.

J is TRBJ2-3 and V is TRBV3-1 (or the pseudogene TRBV3-2); D is possibly TRBD2 (6 bases). V lost 4 bases and J 10 bases, leaving 15 bases between the germline ends. Per the germline V gene, CDR1 is LGHDT and CDR2 is YNNKEL (reference sequence). The CDR3 covers 13 residues. This CDR3 reads CASSRPGGRAQYF. The CDR3, as DNA: TGTGCCAGCAGCCGGCCCGGGGGTCGCGCGCAGTATTTT.

The chain combines TRBV28 with TRBJ2-1; D is possibly TRBD2 (7 bases). Germline-derived CDR1 and CDR2 are MDHEN and SYDVKM. The CDR3 runs 16 residues. The V gene lost 6 bases and the J gene lost 0 bases, with 15 bases spanning the gap. The CDR3 protein is CASRRGQRFSYNEQFF. In DNA, the CDR3 is TGTGCCAGCAGGCGGGGGCAGCGGTTCTCCTACAATGAGCAGTTCTTC.

The gene calls are TRBV13 and TRBJ1-1; no firm D call. The germline V gene encodes CDR1 PRHDT and CDR2 FYEKMQ (reference sequence). This CDR3 comprises 15 residues. V shed 5 bases and J shed 0 bases, with 13 bases lying between them. The DNA of the CDR3 is TGTGCCAGCAGCCACTCTCCCCTGATGAACACTGAAGCTTTCTTT. Its protein is CASSHSPLMNTEAFF. The full variable domain, with the rest looked up from reference TRBV13 and TRBJ1-1, is AAGVIQSPRHLIKEKRETATLKCYPIPRHDTVYWYQQGPGQDPQFLISFYEKMQSDKGSIPDRFSAQQFSDYHSELNMSSLELGDSALYFCASSHSPLMNTEAFFGQGTRLTVV.